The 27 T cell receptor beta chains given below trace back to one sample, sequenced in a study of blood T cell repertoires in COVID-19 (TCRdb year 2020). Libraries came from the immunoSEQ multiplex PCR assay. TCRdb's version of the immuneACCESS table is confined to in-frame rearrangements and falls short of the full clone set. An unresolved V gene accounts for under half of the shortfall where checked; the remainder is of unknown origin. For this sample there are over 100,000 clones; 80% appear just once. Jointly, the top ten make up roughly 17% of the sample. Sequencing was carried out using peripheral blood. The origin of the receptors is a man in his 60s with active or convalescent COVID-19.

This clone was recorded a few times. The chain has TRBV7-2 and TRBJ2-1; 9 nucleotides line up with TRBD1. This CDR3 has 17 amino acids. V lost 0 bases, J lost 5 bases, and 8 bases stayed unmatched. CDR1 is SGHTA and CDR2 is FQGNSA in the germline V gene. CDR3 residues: CASSLASWGTGNNEQFF. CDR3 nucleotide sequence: TGTGCCAGCAGCTTAGCATCCTGGGGGACAGGGAACAATGAGCAGTTCTTC. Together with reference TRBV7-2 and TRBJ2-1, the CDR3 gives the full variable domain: GAGVSQSPSNKVTEKGKDVELRCDPISGHTALYWYRQSLGQGLEFLIYFQGNSAPDKSGLPSDRFSAERTGGSVSTLTIQRTQQEDSAVYLCASSLASWGTGNNEQFFGPGTRLTVL.

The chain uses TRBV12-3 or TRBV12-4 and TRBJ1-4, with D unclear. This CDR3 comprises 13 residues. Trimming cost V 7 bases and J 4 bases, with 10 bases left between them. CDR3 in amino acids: CASMKLSNEKLFF. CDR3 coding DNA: TGTGCCAGCATGAAACTTAGTAATGAAAAACTGTTTTTT.

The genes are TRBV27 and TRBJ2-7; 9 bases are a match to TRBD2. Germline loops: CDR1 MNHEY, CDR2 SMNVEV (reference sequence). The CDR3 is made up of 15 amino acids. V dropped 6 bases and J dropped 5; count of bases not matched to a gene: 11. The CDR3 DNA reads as TGTGCCAGCAGCTCCGGGGCGGGAGGGCCAGACGAGCAGTACTTC. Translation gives CASSSGAGGPDEQYF.

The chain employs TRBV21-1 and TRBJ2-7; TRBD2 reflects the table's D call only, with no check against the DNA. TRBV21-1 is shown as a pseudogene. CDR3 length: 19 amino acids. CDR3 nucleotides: TGTGCCAGCAGCAAAGCGCGCGAGCCTGAGACTAGCGGAACCTACGAGCAGTACTTC. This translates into CASSKAREPETSGTYEQYF.

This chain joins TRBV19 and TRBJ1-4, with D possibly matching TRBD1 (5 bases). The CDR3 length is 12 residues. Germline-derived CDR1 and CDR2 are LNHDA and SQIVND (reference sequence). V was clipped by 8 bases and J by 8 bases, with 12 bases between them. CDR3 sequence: CASSREEEKLFF. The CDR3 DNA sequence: TGTGCCAGTTCCAGGGAAGAGGAAAAACTGTTTTTT.

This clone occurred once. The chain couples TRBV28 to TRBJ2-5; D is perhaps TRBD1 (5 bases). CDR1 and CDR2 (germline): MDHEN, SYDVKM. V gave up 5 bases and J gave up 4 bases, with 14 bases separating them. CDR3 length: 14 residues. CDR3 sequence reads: CASSLDISRETQYF. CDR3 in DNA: TGTGCCAGCAGTCTGGACATTTCAAGAGAGACCCAGTACTTC.

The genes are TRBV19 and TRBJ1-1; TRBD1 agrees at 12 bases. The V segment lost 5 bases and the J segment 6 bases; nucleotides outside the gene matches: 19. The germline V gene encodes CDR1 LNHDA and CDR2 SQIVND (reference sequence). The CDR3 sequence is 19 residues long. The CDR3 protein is CASSAPGQGALGDGSEAFF. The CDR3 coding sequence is TGTGCCAGTAGTGCCCCGGGACAGGGGGCCCTAGGAGATGGCTCTGAAGCTTTCTTT. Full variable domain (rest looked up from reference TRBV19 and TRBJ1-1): DGGITQSPKYLFRKEGQNVTLSCEQNLNHDAMYWYRQDPGQGLRLIYYSQIVNDFQKGDIAEGYSVSREKKESFPLTVTSAQKNPTAFYLCASSAPGQGALGDGSEAFFGQGTRLTVV.

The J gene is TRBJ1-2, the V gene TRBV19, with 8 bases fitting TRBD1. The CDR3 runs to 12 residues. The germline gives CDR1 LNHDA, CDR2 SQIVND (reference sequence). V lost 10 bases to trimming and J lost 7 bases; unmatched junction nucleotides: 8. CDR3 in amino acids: CATRQGALGYTF. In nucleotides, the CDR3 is TGTGCCACACGTCAGGGGGCGCTTGGCTACACCTTC.

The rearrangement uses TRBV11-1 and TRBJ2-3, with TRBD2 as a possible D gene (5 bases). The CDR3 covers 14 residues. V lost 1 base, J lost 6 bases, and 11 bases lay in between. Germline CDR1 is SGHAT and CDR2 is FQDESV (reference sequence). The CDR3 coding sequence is TGTGCCAGCAGCTTAGTAATAGGGAGCGATACGCAGTATTTT. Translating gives CASSLVIGSDTQYF.

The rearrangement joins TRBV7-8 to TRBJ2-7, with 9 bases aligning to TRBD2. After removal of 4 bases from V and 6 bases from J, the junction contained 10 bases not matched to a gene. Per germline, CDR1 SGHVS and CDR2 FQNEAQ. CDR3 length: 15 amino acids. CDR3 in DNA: TGTGCCAGCAGCTACACCCCGGGACTAGCAAGCGAGCAGTACTTC. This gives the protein CASSYTPGLASEQYF.

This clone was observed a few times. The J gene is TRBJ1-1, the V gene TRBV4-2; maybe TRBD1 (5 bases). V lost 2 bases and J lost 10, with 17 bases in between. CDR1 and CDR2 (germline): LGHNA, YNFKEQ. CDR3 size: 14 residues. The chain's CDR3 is CASSQTLQGFGAFF. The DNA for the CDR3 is TGTGCCAGCAGCCAAACCCTCCAGGGCTTTGGAGCTTTCTTT.

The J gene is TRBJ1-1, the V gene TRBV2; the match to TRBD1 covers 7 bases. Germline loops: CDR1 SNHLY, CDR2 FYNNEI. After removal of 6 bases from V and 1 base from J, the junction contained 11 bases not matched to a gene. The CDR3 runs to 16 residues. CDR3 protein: CASRADRALRNTEAFF. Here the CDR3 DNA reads TGTGCCAGCAGGGCCGACAGGGCGCTCCGGAACACTGAAGCTTTCTTT. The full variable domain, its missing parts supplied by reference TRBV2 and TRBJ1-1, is EPEVTQTPSHQVTQMGQEVILRCVPISNHLYFYWYRQILGQKVEFLVSFYNNEISEKSEIFDDQFSVERPDGSNFTLKIRSTKLEDSAMYFCASRADRALRNTEAFFGQGTRLTVV.

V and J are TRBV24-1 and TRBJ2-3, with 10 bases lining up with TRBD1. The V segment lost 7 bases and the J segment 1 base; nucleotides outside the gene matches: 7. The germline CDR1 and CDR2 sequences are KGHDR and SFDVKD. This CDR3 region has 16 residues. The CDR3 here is CATSPGGTGGTDTQYF. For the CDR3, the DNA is TGTGCCACCAGCCCAGGAGGGACAGGGGGCACAGATACGCAGTATTTT.

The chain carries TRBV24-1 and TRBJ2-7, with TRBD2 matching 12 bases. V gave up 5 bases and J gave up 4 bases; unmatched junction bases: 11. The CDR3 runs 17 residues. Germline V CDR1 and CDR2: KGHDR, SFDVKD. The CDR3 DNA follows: TGTGCCACCAGTGGACCTGGCTCGGGACTAGCGGGTTACGAGCAGTACTTC. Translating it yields CATSGPGSGLAGYEQYF.

CDR3 sequence: CASSLGGLAGVNEQFF. CDR3 in DNA: TGTGCCAGCAGCCTAGGGGGACTAGCGGGAGTCAATGAGCAGTTCTTC. J is TRBJ2-1 and V is TRBV3-1 (or the pseudogene TRBV3-2); 14 positions match TRBD2. Germline CDR1 is LGHDT and CDR2 is YNNKEL (reference sequence). J lost 6 bases, V lost 4 bases, and 5 bases had no gene match. The CDR3 is 16 residues long.

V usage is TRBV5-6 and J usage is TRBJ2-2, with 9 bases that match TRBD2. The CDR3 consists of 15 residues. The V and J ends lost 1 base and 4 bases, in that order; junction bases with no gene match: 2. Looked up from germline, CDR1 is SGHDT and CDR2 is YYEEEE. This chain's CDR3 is CASSLLAGSTGELFF. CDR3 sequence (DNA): TGTGCCAGCAGCTTGCTAGCGGGAAGCACCGGGGAGCTGTTTTTT.

CDR3 sequence (DNA): TGTGCCTGGAGTATACTTAGTATGGCGGCATCCTACGAGCAGTACTTC. Protein product: CAWSILSMAASYEQYF. The rearrangement links TRBV30 to TRBJ2-7; D gene ambiguous. Trimming took 2 bases from V and 1 from J, leaving 18 bases between them. This CDR3 is built from 16 residues. CDR1 and CDR2 (germline): GTSNPN, SVGIG (reference sequence).

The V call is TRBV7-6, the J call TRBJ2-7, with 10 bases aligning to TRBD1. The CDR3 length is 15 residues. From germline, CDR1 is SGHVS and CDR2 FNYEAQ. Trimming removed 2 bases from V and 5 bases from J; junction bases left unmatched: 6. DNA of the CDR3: TGTGCCAGCAGCTTAATCGGGACAGGGGACCACGAGCAGTACTTC. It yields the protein CASSLIGTGDHEQYF.

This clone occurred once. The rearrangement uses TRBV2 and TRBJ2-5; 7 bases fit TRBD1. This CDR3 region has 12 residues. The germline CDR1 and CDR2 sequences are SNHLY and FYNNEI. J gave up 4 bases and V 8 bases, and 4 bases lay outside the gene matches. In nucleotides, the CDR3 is TGTGCCAGCGACAGGGATCGAGAGACCCAGTACTTC. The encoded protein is CASDRDRETQYF.

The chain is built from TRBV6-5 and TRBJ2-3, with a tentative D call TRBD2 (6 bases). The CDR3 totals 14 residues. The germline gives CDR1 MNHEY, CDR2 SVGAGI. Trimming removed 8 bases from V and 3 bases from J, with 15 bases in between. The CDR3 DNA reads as TGTGCCAGCCGACTAGAGGGCCTTACAGATACGCAGTATTTT. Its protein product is CASRLEGLTDTQYF.

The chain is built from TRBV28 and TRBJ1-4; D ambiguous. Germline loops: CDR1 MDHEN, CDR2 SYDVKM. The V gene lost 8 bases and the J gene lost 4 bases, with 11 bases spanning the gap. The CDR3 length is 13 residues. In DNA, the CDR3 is TGTGCCAGCTTTAGCGGTTATAATGAAAAACTGTTTTTT. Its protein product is CASFSGYNEKLFF.

Here the CDR3 DNA reads TGTGCCAGCAGTTTACCTAGACAGTGGTGGTCGGGAGCTTTCTTT. It yields the protein CASSLPRQWWSGAFF. The V gene is TRBV28, the J gene TRBJ1-1, with TRBD1 as a possible D gene (5 bases). Per germline, CDR1 MDHEN and CDR2 SYDVKM. The CDR3 is made up of 15 amino acids. Trimming removed 2 bases at V and 10 bases at J, with 20 bases between.

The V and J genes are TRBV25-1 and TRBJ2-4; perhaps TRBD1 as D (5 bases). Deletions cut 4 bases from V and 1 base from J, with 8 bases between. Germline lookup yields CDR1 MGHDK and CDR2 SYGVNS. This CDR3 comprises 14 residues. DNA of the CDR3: TGTGCCAGCAGTGGAAGGGGCGCCAAAAACATTCAGTACTTC. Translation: CASSGRGAKNIQYF.

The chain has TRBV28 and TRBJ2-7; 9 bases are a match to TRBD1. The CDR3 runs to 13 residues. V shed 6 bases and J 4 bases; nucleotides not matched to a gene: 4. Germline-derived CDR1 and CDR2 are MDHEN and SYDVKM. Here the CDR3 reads CASRRDRAYEQYF. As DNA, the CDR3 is TGTGCCAGCAGAAGGGACAGGGCATACGAGCAGTACTTC.

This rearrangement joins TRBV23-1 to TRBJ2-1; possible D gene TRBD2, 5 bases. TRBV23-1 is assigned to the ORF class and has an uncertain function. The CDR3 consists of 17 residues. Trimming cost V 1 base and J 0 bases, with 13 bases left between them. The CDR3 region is CASSQFRPGSSYNEQFF. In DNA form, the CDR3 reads TGCGCCAGCAGTCAATTCCGTCCGGGGAGCTCCTACAATGAGCAGTTCTTC.

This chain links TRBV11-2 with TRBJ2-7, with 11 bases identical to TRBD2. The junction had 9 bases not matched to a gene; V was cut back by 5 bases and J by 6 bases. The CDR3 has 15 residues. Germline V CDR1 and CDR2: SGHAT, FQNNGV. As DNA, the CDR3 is TGTGCCAGCAGCAGCGGGGGGACTAGCGGTTCCGAGCAGTACTTC. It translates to CASSSGGTSGSEQYF. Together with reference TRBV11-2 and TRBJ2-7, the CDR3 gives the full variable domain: EAGVAQSPRYKIIEKRQSVAFWCNPISGHATLYWYQQILGQGPKLLIQFQNNGVVDDSQLPKDRFSAERLKGVDSTLKIQPAKLEDSAVYLCASSSGGTSGSEQYFGPGTRLTVT.

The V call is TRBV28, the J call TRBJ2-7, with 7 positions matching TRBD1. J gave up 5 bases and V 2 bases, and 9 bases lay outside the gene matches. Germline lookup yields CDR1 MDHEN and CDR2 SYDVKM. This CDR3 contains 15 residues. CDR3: CASSLRGQNINEQYF. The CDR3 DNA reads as TGTGCCAGCAGTTTAAGGGGACAGAACATAAACGAGCAGTACTTC.